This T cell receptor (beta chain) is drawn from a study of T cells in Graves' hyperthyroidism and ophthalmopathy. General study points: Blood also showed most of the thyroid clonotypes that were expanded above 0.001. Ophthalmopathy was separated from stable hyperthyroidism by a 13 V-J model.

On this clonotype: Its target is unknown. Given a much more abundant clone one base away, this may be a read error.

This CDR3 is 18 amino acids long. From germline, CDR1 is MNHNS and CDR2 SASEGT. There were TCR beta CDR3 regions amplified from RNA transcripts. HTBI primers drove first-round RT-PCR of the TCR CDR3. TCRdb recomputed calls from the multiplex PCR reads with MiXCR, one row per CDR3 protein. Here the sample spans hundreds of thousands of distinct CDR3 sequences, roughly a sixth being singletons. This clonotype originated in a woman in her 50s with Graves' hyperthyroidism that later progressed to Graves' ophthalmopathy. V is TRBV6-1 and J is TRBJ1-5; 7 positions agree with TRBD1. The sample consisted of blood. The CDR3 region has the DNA TGTGCCAGCAGTGAAACCGGGACAGCGTTCTATAGCGATCAGCCCCAGCATTTT. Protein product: CASSETGTAFYSDQPQHF.